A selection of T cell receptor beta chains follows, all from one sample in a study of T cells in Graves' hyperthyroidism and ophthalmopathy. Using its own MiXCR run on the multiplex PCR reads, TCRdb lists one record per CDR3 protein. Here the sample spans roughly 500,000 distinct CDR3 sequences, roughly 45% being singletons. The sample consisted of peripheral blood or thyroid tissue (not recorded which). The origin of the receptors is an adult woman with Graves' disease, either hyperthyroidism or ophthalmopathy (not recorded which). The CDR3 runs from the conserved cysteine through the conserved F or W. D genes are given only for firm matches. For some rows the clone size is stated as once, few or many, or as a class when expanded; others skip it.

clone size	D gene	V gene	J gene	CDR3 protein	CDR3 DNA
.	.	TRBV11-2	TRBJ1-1	CASRISGFVGTEAFF	TGTGCCAGCAGGATCTCAGGGTTTGTGGGCACTGAAGCTTTCTTT
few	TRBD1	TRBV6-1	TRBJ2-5	CASSDVPGQGQETQYF	TGTGCCAGCAGTGATGTTCCGGGACAGGGGCAAGAGACCCAGTACTTC
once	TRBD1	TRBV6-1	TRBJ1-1	CASRNDRVPTTEAFF	TGTGCCAGCAGGAACGACAGGGTTCCAACCACTGAAGCTTTCTTT
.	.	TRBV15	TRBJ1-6	CATRISKDNSPLHF	TGTGCCACCAGGATTTCAAAGGATAATTCACCCCTCCACTTT
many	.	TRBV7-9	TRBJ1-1	CASSPGVSTEAFF	TGTGCCAGCAGCCCGGGTGTGAGCACTGAAGCTTTCTTT
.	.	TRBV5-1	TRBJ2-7	CASSFRGQSYF	TGCGCCAGCAGCTTCCGGGGCCAGTCGTACTTC
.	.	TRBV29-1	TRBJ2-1	CSVQAGAYNEQFF	TGCAGCGTCCAAGCCGGAGCCTACAATGAGCAGTTCTTC
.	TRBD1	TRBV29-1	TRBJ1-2	CSVDTIGDRNGYTF	TGCAGCGTTGACACCATAGGGGACAGGAATGGCTACACCTTC
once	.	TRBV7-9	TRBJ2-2	CASSQDPGITGELFF	TGCGCCAGCAGCCAAGATCCGGGAATCACCGGGGAGCTGTTTTTT
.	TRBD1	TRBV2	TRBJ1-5	CASSGGGGRSNQPQHF	TGTGCCAGCAGCGGGGGAGGGGGCAGGAGCAATCAGCCCCAGCATTTT
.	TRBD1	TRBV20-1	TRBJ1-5	CSASRQGSPPQHF	TGCAGTGCTAGTCGACAGGGAAGCCCGCCCCAGCATTTT
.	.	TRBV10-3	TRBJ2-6	CAIKDGLGANVLTF	TGTGCCATCAAAGACGGTCTCGGGGCCAACGTCCTGACTTTC
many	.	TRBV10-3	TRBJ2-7	CAIGKSSYEQYF	TGTGCCATCGGGAAGAGCTCCTACGAGCAGTACTTC
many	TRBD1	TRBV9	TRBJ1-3	CASSAGGDSGNTIYF	TGTGCCAGCAGCGCAGGGGGCGACTCTGGAAACACCATATATTTT
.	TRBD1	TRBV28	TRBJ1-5	CASRSGGLGQPQHF	TGTGCCAGCAGATCAGGGGGCCTCGGGCAGCCCCAGCATTTT
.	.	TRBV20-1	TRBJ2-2	CSAGAGAAGELFF	TGCAGTGCCGGGGCAGGGGCGGCCGGGGAGCTGTTTTTT
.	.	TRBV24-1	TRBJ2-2	CATSDLPLPDLTTNTGELFF	TGTGCCACCAGTGATTTGCCCCTACCCGATCTGACAACGAACACCGGGGAGCTGTTTTTT
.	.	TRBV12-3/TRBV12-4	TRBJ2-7	CASKGGRSYEQYF	TGTGCCAGCAAGGGAGGACGATCCTACGAGCAGTACTTC
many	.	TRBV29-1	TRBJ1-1	CSVERGAREAFF	TGCAGCGTTGAGAGGGGGGCGAGGGAAGCTTTCTTT
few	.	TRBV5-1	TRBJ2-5	CASSLGTAQYF	TGCGCCAGCAGCTTGGGGACAGCCCAGTACTTC
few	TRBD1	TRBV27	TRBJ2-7	CASSISGQLGEQYF	TGTGCCAGCAGTATCTCGGGACAGTTAGGCGAGCAGTACTTC
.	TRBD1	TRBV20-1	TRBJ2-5	CSARSHEQGIGAQYF	TGCAGTGCTAGATCCCACGAACAGGGGATCGGGGCCCAGTACTTC
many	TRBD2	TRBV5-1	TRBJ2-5	CASSRSQTAGGQKTQYF	TGCGCCAGCAGCCGTTCCCAGACAGCGGGAGGGCAGAAGACCCAGTACTTC
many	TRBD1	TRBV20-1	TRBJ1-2	CSARLPGQGNYGYTF	TGCAGTGCTAGATTGCCGGGACAGGGGAACTATGGCTACACCTTC
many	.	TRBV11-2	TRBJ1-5	CASSLDSWDFSNQPQHF	TGTGCCAGCAGCTTAGACTCCTGGGACTTCAGCAATCAGCCCCAGCATTTT
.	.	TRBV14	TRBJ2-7	CASSQAGEGKTYEQYF	TGTGCCAGCAGCCAAGCGGGAGAGGGCAAGACCTACGAGCAGTACTTC
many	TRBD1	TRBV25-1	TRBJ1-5	CASTKADRASGGNQPQHF	TGTGCCAGTACTAAAGCAGACAGGGCTTCAGGAGGCAATCAGCCCCAGCATTTT
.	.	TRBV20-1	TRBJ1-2	CSARELNRHGYTF	TGCAGTGCTAGGGAATTAAATCGGCATGGCTACACCTTC
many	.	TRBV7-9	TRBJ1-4	CASSPWGAEKLFF	TGTGCCAGCAGCCCCTGGGGGGCTGAAAAACTGTTTTTT
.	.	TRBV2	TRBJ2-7	CASSDGWEQYF	TGTGCCAGCAGTGATGGATGGGAGCAGTACTTC
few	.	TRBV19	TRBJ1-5	CASLGVSGSNQPQHF	TGTGCCAGTCTAGGCGTAAGCGGGAGCAATCAGCCCCAGCATTTT
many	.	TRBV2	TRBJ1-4	CASTGWGDEKLFF	TGTGCCAGCACCGGCTGGGGGGACGAAAAACTGTTTTTT
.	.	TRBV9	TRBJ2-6	CASSPGQSGANVLTF	TGTGCCAGCAGCCCGGGCCAATCTGGGGCCAACGTCCTGACTTTC
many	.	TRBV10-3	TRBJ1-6	CAISDYSSPLHF	TGTGCCATCAGTGATTACAGTTCACCCCTCCACTTT
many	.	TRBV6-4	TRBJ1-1	CASSEQGGNTEAFF	TGTGCCAGCAGTGAACAGGGCGGAAACACTGAAGCTTTCTTT
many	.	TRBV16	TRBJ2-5	CASSPIGNQETQYF	TGTGCCAGCAGCCCAATCGGCAACCAAGAGACCCAGTACTTC
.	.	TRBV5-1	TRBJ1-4	CASSEQATNEKLFF	TGCGCCAGCAGCGAACAGGCAACTAATGAAAAACTGTTTTTT
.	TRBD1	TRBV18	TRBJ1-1	CASSPYQGAIEAFF	TGTGCCAGCTCACCATATCAGGGGGCGATTGAAGCTTTCTTT
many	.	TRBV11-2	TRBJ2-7	CASSFMALAGGEQYF	TGTGCCAGCAGCTTTATGGCCCTTGCGGGCGGCGAGCAGTACTTC
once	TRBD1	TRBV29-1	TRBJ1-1	CSVSSGTGGTEAFF	TGCAGCGTCAGTTCCGGGACAGGGGGCACTGAAGCTTTCTTT
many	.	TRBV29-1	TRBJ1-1	CSGGRQPTEAFF	TGCAGCGGGGGGCGTCAGCCCACTGAAGCTTTCTTT
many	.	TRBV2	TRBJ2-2	CASSELGAGGELFF	TGTGCCAGCAGTGAATTGGGGGCCGGAGGGGAGCTGTTTTTT
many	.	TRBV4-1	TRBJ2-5	CASSRGRRNQETQYF	TGCGCCAGCAGCCGGGGCAGGCGAAACCAAGAGACCCAGTACTTC
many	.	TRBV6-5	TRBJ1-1	CASSSRVLMNTEAFF	TGTGCCAGCAGTTCCAGGGTACTCATGAACACTGAAGCTTTCTTT
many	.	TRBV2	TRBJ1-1	CASSDRDFKAFF	TGTGCCAGCAGTGACAGGGACTTTAAAGCTTTCTTT
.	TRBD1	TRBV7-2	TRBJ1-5	CANSRQGNQPQHF	TGTGCCAACAGTCGACAGGGAAATCAGCCCCAGCATTTT
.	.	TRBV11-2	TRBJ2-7	CASSPGWRSSYEQYF	TGTGCCAGCAGCCCCGGTTGGAGGAGCTCCTACGAGCAGTACTTC
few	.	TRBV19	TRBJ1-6	CASSKPGLSNSPLHF	TGTGCCAGTAGTAAACCGGGACTTAGCAATTCACCCCTCCACTTT
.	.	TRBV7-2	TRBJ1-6	CASSLVLQDRFNSPLHF	TGTGCCAGCAGCTTAGTTCTCCAGGACAGATTTAATTCACCCCTCCACTTT
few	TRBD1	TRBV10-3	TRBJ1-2	CAISTGQGGYGYTF	TGTGCCATCAGCACGGGACAGGGGGGCTATGGCTACACCTTC
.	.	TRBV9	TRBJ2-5	CASSVRLDGTQYF	TGTGCCAGCAGCGTAAGACTAGATGGGACCCAGTACTTC
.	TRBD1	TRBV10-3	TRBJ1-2	CAISEDREDYGYTF	TGTGCCATCAGTGAGGACAGGGAGGACTATGGCTACACCTTC
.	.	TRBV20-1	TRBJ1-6	CSAGRPSGSLHF	TGCAGTGCCGGGAGACCTAGCGGGAGTCTCCACTTT
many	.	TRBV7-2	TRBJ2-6	CASTAQVPLSGANVLTF	TGTGCCAGCACTGCACAGGTGCCTCTCTCTGGGGCCAACGTCCTGACTTTC
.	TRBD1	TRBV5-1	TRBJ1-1	CASSQTGADTEAFF	TGCGCCAGCAGCCAGACAGGGGCGGACACTGAAGCTTTCTTT